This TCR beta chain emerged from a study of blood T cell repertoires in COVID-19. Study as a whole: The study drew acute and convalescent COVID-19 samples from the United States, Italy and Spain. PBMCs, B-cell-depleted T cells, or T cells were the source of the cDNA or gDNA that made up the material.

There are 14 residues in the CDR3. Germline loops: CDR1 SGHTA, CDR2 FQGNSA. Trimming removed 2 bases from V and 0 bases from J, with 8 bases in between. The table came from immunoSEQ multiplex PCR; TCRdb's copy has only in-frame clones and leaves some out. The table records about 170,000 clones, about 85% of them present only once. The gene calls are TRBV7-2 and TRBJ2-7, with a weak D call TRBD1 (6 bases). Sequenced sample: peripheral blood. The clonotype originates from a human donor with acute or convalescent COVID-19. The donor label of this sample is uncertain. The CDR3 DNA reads TGTGCCAGCAGCTTATCGACAGGCTCCTACGAGCAGTACTTC. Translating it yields CASSLSTGSYEQYF.